The present TCR beta chain was sequenced within a study of cytomegalovirus exposure and HLA in healthy donors. The CDR3 sequence is 15 residues long. V lost 0 bases and J lost 4, with 11 bases in between. Per the germline V gene, CDR1 is SGDLS and CDR2 is YYNGEE. Some clones are missing from TCRdb's copy, which holds only in-frame ones; the method was immunoSEQ multiplex PCR. Found here are about 68,000 clones, roughly 96% of them singletons; the top ten hold about 2.4%. Details on this clone: The target antigen is unknown.

Study-level findings and limits: Cytomegalovirus association was listed for 164 TCR beta chains. In a later analysis, first-cohort TCR clusters were found to tend to co-occur in the 120 or so validation repertoires. Among the CMV-associated chains, a few were confirmed in vitro as specific for CMV antigens.

It was the approximately 110-subject validation cohort, separate from the approximately 620-subject first cohort, to which the donors belonged. The clonotype originates from a young man in good health and CMV-seronegative. Material for sequencing was PBMCs. The chain recombines TRBV9 with TRBJ1-3; no clear D gene. CDR3 sequence: CASSVGQVGGNTIYF. Here the CDR3 DNA reads TGTGCCAGCAGCGTAGGGCAGGTCGGCGGAAACACCATATATTTT.